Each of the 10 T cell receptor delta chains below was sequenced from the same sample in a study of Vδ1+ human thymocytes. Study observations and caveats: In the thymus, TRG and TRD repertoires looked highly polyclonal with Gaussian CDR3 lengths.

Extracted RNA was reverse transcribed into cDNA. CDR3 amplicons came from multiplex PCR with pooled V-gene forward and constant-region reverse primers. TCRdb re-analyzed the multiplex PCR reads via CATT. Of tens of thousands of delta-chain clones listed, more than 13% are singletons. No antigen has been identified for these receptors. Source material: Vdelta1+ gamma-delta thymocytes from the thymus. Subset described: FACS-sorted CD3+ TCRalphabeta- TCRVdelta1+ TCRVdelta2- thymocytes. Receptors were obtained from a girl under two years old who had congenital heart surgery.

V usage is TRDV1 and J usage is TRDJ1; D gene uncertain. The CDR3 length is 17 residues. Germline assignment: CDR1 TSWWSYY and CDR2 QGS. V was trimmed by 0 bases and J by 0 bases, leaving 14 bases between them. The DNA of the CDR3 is TGTGCTCTTGGGGAACTAATCAGGGGCCCGAACACCGATAAACTCATCTTT. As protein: CALGELIRGPNTDKLIF.

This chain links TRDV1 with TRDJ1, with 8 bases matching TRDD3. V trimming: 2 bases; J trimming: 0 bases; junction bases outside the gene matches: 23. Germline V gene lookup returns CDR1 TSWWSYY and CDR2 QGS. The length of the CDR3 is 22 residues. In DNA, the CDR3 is TGTGCTCTTGGGGAATCGCACCTTGAATACTGGGGGCTAGATATAAACACCGATAAACTCATCTTT. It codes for CALGESHLEYWGLDINTDKLIF.

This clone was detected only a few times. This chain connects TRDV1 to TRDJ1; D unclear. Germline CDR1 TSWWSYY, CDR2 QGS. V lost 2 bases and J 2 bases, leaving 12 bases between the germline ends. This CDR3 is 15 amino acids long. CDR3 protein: CALGEARMSTDKLIF. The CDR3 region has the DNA TGTGCTCTTGGGGAAGCGCGTATGTCGACCGATAAACTCATCTTT.

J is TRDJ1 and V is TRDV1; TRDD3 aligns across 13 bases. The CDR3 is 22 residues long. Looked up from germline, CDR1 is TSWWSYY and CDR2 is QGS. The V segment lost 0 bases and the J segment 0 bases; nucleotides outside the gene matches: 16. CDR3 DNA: TGTGCTCTTGGGGAACTGGATCTTACCAGGTACTGGGGGATACGGGACACCGATAAACTCATCTTT. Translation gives CALGELDLTRYWGIRDTDKLIF.

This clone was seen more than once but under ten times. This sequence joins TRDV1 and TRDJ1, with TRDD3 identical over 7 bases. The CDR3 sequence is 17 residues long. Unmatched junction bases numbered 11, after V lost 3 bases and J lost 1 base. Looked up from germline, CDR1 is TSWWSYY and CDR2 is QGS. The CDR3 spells CALGEPEGGSITDKLIF. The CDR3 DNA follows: TGTGCTCTTGGGGAGCCCGAGGGGGGATCCATCACCGATAAACTCATCTTT.

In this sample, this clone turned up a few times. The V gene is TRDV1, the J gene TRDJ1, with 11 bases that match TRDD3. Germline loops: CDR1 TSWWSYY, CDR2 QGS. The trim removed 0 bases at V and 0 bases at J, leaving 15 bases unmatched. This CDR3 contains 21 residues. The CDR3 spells CALGELLGLGDTERYTDKLIF. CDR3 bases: TGTGCTCTTGGGGAACTACTGGGGCTGGGGGATACTGAACGATACACCGATAAACTCATCTTT.

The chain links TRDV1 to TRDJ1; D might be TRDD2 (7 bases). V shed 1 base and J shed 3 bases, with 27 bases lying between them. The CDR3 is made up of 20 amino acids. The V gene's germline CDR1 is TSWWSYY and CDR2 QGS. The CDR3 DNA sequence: TGTGCTCTTGGGGAACCCCCCCTTCCTCACTCCGATACGCGGTCCGATAAACTCATCTTT. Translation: CALGEPPLPHSDTRSDKLIF.

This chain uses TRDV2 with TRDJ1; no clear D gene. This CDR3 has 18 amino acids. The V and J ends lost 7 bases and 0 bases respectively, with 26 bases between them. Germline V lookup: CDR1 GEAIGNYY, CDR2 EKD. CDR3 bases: TGTGCCTGCTATCCCGGTAGCCTCCCCTCGATCTACACCGATAAACTCATCTTT. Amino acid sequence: CACYPGSLPSIYTDKLIF.

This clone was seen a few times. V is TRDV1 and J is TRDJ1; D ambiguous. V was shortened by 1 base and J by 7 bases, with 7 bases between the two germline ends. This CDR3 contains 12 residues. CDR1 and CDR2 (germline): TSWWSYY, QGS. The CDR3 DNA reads TGTGCTCTTGGGGAACGGCCCGGTAAACTCATCTTT. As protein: CALGERPGKLIF.

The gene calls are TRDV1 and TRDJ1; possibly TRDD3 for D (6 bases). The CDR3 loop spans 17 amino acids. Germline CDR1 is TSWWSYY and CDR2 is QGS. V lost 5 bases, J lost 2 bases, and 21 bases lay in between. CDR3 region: CALGTRAYRDRTDKLIF. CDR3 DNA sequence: TGTGCTCTTGGGACCCGTGCCTACCGGGATAGAACCGATAAACTCATCTTT.